This passage covers 13 T cell receptor beta chains from one sample sequenced in a study of Graves' ophthalmopathy and Graves' hyperthyroidism. Investigators amplified TCR beta CDR3 regions from RNA transcripts. Second-round multiplex PCR came after first-round RT-PCR with HTBI primers. TCRdb itself ran the multiplex PCR reads through MiXCR, one entry per CDR3 protein. Of 150,000 to 200,000 distinct CDR3 sequences detected, approximately 40% appear once; the ten largest clones hold 8% to 9.5%. Sample: peripheral blood. These receptors came from a man between 25 and 39 years old with Graves' ophthalmopathy.

This clonotype was detected ten times or more. The chain carries TRBV6-5 and TRBJ1-2; TRBD1 might be the D (6 bases). CDR3 size: 13 residues. V was pared by 8 bases and J by 3 bases, with 13 bases between. Looked up from germline, CDR1 is MNHEY and CDR2 is SVGAGI. CDR3 coding DNA: TGTGCCAGCCGGGACAACCCAGACTATGGCTACACCTTC. It specifies CASRDNPDYGYTF.

This clonotype was detected many times. This chain connects TRBV28 to TRBJ1-2, with TRBD1 identical over 10 bases. The junction had 13 bases not matched to a gene; V was cut back by 7 bases and J by 5 bases. This CDR3 comprises 16 residues. The germline CDR1 and CDR2 sequences are MDHEN and SYDVKM. Written as DNA, the CDR3 is TGTGCCAGCACCCCCGCCGGGGACAGGGGTGGGTATGGCTACACCTTC. This codes for CASTPAGDRGGYGYTF.

This clonotype was counted at least ten times. This chain connects TRBV28 to TRBJ1-1; no clear D. The length of the CDR3 is 13 residues. V was clipped by 5 bases and J by 4 bases, with 11 bases between them. CDR1 and CDR2 from the germline V gene are MDHEN and SYDVKM. The CDR3 reads CASSTPSGTEAFF. The CDR3 DNA sequence: TGTGCCAGCAGTACCCCTTCGGGCACTGAAGCTTTCTTT.

The chain joins TRBV7-2 to TRBJ1-5; possible D gene TRBD1, 5 bases. V was pared by 5 bases and J by 6 bases, with 8 bases between. The CDR3 loop spans 12 amino acids. CDR1 SGHTA and CDR2 FQGNSA come from the germline V gene. This CDR3 reads CASSAQGQPQHF. In DNA, the CDR3 is TGTGCCAGCAGCGCGCAGGGTCAGCCCCAGCATTTT.

This clonotype was detected many times. The chain employs TRBV12-3 or TRBV12-4 and TRBJ2-2; TRBD1 agrees at 7 bases. With V trimmed by 6 bases and J by 5 bases, 6 bases remained unmatched. The CDR3 is made up of 14 amino acids. This CDR3 reads CASSYTGVTGELFF. CDR3 nucleotide sequence: TGTGCCAGCAGCTATACAGGGGTAACCGGGGAGCTGTTTTTT.

This clonotype was seen ten or more times. The gene calls are TRBV9 and TRBJ1-3; tentatively, D is TRBD1 (5 bases). Per the germline V gene, CDR1 is SGDLS and CDR2 is YYNGEE. V was cut by 3 bases and J by 0 bases, with 16 bases left in between. There are 17 residues in the CDR3. The CDR3 DNA sequence: TGTGCCAGCAGCGCCCCCGGGACTTCCAGCTCTGGAAACACCATATATTTT. It codes for CASSAPGTSSSGNTIYF.

In this sample, this clonotype turned up many times. This sequence joins TRBV4-3 and TRBJ2-7; possible D gene TRBD2, 5 bases. V was pared by 3 bases and J by 2 bases, with 14 bases between. CDR1 is LGHNA, CDR2 YSLEER, per germline. The CDR3 sequence is 15 residues long. The CDR3 loop reads CASSQGYPGAYEQYF. CDR3 nucleotide sequence: TGCGCCAGCAGCCAGGGGTACCCCGGGGCCTACGAGCAGTACTTC.

This clonotype was seen many times. The chain joins TRBV14 to TRBJ1-1; TRBD1 agrees at 7 bases. Germline assignment: CDR1 SGHDN and CDR2 FVKESK. This CDR3 has 16 residues. Trimming removed 3 bases from V and 4 bases from J; junction bases left unmatched: 11. The CDR3 DNA reads as TGTGCCAGCAGCCATTTTTCGACAGGGCAGATCACTGAAGCTTTCTTT. Its translation: CASSHFSTGQITEAFF.

The chain joins TRBV7-2 to TRBJ2-7; D is unresolved. V lost 3 bases, J lost 6 bases, and 12 bases lay in between. The CDR3 totals 13 residues. Germline V gene lookup returns CDR1 SGHTA and CDR2 FQGNSA. CDR3 nucleotides: TGTGCCAGCAGCTTGCTCGTAAGGATCGAGCAGTACTTC. Translating it yields CASSLLVRIEQYF.

The rearrangement joins TRBV12-3 or TRBV12-4 to TRBJ1-2; 9 bases match TRBD1. This CDR3 contains 15 residues. V lost 6 bases and J lost 4; bases outside the gene matches: 9. CDR3 nucleotide sequence: TGTGCCAGCAGGGCCGGACAGGGGTTGCCCTATGGCTACACCTTC. This codes for CASRAGQGLPYGYTF.

This clonotype was seen ten or more times. The chain uses TRBV5-6 and TRBJ1-1; TRBD1 is a possible D gene (5 bases). The CDR3 length is 16 residues. V lost 1 base to trimming and J lost 6 bases, with 19 bases between them. CDR1 is SGHDT and CDR2 is YYEEEE in the germline V gene. The CDR3 spells CASSLMGGRGVAEAFF. The CDR3 nucleotides read TGTGCCAGCAGCTTGATGGGGGGGAGGGGAGTCGCTGAAGCTTTCTTT.

This clonotype came up many times. The J gene is TRBJ2-7, the V gene TRBV2; no reliable D call. The CDR3 runs to 12 residues. V shed 3 bases and J shed 2 bases, with 5 bases lying between them. Germline CDR1 and CDR2: SNHLY and FYNNEI. The CDR3 sequence: CASSDRPYEQYF. CDR3 coding DNA: TGTGCCAGCAGTGACAGGCCCTACGAGCAGTACTTC.

The gene calls are TRBV25-1 and TRBJ2-7; 7 positions agree with TRBD1. The CDR3 totals 15 residues. J lost 3 bases, V lost 1 base, and 6 bases had no gene match. Germline CDR1 and CDR2: MGHDK and SYGVNS. CDR3 sequence: CASSEFGTEHYEQYF. DNA for the CDR3: TGTGCCAGCAGTGAATTTGGGACAGAACACTACGAGCAGTACTTC.